This is a list of T cell receptor beta chains from one sample in a study of T cell responses to AZD1222 COVID-19 vaccine. TCRdb's table, derived via immunoSEQ multiplex PCR, lists solely in-frame clones and lacks some. The table includes approximately 15,000 clones, around 89% detected once. Sequenced here: peripheral blood, sampled 28 days after the second AZD1222 dose. The receptors shown here come from an adult who received the AZD1222 COVID-19 vaccine. Each CDR3 is given with its conserved first and last residue. A D gene is named only where the DNA matches it firmly. Clone size appears in some rows only: once, few, many, or a class for an expanded clone.

>TRBJ2-5|.|.|TRBV9
CASSVGGRPETQYF
TGTGCCAGCAGCGTAGGGGGGAGGCCAGAGACCCAGTACTTC
>TRBJ1-1|.|TRBD1|TRBV6-4
CASSMTGENTEAFF
TGTGCCAGCAGTATGACAGGGGAGAACACTGAAGCTTTCTTT
>TRBJ1-1|.|.|TRBV13
CASSAQGRDTEAFF
TGTGCCAGCAGCGCACAGGGCCGGGACACTGAAGCTTTCTTT
>TRBJ2-2|once|.|TRBV7-8
CASSLRPNRRTNTGELFF
TGTGCCAGCAGCTTACGGCCGAACAGGAGAACGAACACCGGGGAGCTGTTTTTT
>TRBJ2-6|.|.|TRBV6-5
CASARANVLTF
TGTGCCAGCGCTCGGGCCAACGTCCTGACTTTC
>TRBJ1-5|.|TRBD1|TRBV5-1
CASSLGTGPNQPQHF
TGCGCCAGCAGCTTGGGGACAGGGCCTAATCAGCCCCAGCATTTT
>TRBJ1-3|.|.|TRBV2
CASIPSRGTANSGNTIYF
TGTGCCAGCATCCCAAGCCGGGGTACGGCTAACTCTGGAAACACCATATATTTT
>TRBJ2-4|.|.|TRBV28
CPTLGPPPKNIQYF
TGTCCAACTTTAGGCCCACCCCCCAAAAACATTCAGTACTTC
>TRBJ2-3|.|TRBD2|TRBV5-4
CASSLTSGYTDTQYF
TGTGCCAGCAGCTTGACTAGCGGTTACACAGATACGCAGTATTTT
>TRBJ2-2|.|.|TRBV7-3
CASSLYSVSNTGELFF
TGTGCCAGCAGCTTGTATTCGGTATCGAACACCGGGGAGCTGTTTTTT
>TRBJ2-1|.|.|TRBV5-1
CASSLAVGQYNEQFF
TGCGCCAGCAGCTTGGCAGTGGGGCAGTACAATGAGCAGTTCTTC
>TRBJ1-2|.|.|TRBV27
CASRNYGYTF
TGTGCCAGCAGAAACTATGGCTACACCTTC
>TRBJ1-5|.|.|TRBV4-1
CASSQDPPGRNQPQHF
TGCGCCAGCAGCCAAGATCCCCCGGGGCGCAATCAGCCCCAGCATTTT
>TRBJ2-2|.|TRBD1|TRBV28
CASSPRTGWGTGELFF
TGTGCCAGCAGTCCCCGGACAGGTTGGGGCACCGGGGAGCTGTTTTTT